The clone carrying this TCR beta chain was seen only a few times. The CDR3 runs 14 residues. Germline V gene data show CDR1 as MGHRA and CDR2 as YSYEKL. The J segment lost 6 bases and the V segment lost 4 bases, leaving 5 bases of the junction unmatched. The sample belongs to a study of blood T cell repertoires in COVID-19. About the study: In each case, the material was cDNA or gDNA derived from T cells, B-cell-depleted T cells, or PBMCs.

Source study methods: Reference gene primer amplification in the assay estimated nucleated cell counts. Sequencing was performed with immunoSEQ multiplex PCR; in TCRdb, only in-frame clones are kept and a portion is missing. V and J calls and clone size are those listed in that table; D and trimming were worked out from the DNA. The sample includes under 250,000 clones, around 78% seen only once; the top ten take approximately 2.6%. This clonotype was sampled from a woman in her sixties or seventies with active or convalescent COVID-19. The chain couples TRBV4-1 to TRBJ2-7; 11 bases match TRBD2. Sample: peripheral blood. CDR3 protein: CASSLAGGPFEQYF. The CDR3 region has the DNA TGCGCCAGCAGCCTAGCGGGAGGGCCTTTCGAGCAGTACTTC.